Each of the 28 T cell receptor beta chains below was sequenced from the same sample in a study of blood T cells in healthy people across ages (dated by TCRdb to between 2014 and 2016). Receptor amplification or capture employed 5' RACE. For sequencing, an Illumina HiSeq 2500 was employed. A second PCR of roughly 7 to 12 cycles was run with a J-beta primer mix and a sample-barcoded 5' primer. The raw public data were reprocessed by TCRdb itself: fastp quality trimming at Q25, MiXCR clonotype calling, in-frame beta chains only. Every entry covers one CDR3 protein and lists the most common genes and DNA from its rows. The sample data list 1.5 million or so distinct CDR3 sequences, and approximately 42% of these were observed just once. Approximately 4% of the sample is in the top ten clones. The sequenced material came from blood. The receptor source for this set is a woman under 30 in good health.

This clonotype was seen a handful of times. This chain uses TRBV7-2 with TRBJ1-2, with D possibly being TRBD1 (6 bases). CDR1 is SGHTA and CDR2 is FQGNSA in the germline V gene. Trimming took off 1 base at V and 1 base at J, with 10 bases between the two ends. CDR3 length: 15 amino acids. The DNA of the CDR3 is TGTGCCAGCAGCTTAGACGGGACACGTAACTATGGCTACACCTTC. Protein: CASSLDGTRNYGYTF. Complete variable domain (other parts from reference TRBV7-2 and TRBJ1-2): GAGVSQSPSNKVTEKGKDVELRCDPISGHTALYWYRQSLGQGLEFLIYFQGNSAPDKSGLPSDRFSAERTGGSVSTLTIQRTQQEDSAVYLCASSLDGTRNYGYTFGSGTRLTVV.

This clonotype has ten or more counts. This chain uses TRBV12-3 or TRBV12-4 with TRBJ2-5, with D perhaps matching TRBD2 (6 bases). The CDR3 has 16 amino acids. V dropped 7 bases and J dropped 0 bases, with 18 bases sitting between them. CDR3 region: CASTIMGLRYQETQYF. In DNA form, the CDR3 reads TGTGCCAGCACTATAATGGGACTCCGGTACCAAGAGACCCAGTACTTC.

The chain links TRBV29-1 to TRBJ2-7; TRBD1 agrees at 8 bases. With 4 bases clipped from V and 7 bases from J, the junction kept 12 bases outside the gene matches. Germline CDR1 and CDR2: SQVTM and ANQGSEA. This CDR3 has 14 amino acids. Here the CDR3 reads CSVGPQGQVGEQYF. DNA of the CDR3: TGCAGCGTTGGGCCTCAGGGACAGGTGGGAGAGCAGTACTTC.

This clonotype was seen more than once but under ten times. The gene calls are TRBV19 and TRBJ2-1; TRBD2 agrees at 8 bases. V was clipped by 6 bases and J by 10 bases; unmatched bases: 11. There are 14 residues in the CDR3. Per germline, CDR1 LNHDA and CDR2 SQIVND (reference sequence). The CDR3 sequence: CASRKAGATREQFF. In nucleotides, the CDR3 is TGTGCCAGTAGAAAAGCGGGAGCTACCCGGGAGCAGTTCTTC. Using reference TRBV19 and TRBJ2-1 for the parts outside the CDR3, the full variable domain is DGGITQSPKYLFRKEGQNVTLSCEQNLNHDAMYWYRQDPGQGLRLIYYSQIVNDFQKGDIAEGYSVSREKKESFPLTVTSAQKNPTAFYLCASRKAGATREQFFGPGTRLTVL.

The chain recombines TRBV29-1 with TRBJ1-1, with no clear D. Germline V gives CDR1 SQVTM, CDR2 ANQGSEA. V was trimmed by 6 bases and J by 4 bases, leaving 9 bases between them. The CDR3 is made up of 11 amino acids. The CDR3 DNA reads TGCAGCGTGCAGTTAGTCACTGAAGCTTTCTTT. Translation gives CSVQLVTEAFF.

This chain uses TRBV6-5 with TRBJ2-1; 10 bases map to TRBD1. This CDR3 has 16 amino acids. The V and J ends lost 8 bases and 4 bases, in that order; junction bases with no gene match: 11. The germline V gene has CDR1 MNHEY and CDR2 SVGAGI. The CDR3 is CASGYSRTGGYNEQFF. CDR3 in DNA: TGTGCCAGCGGCTATTCCAGGACAGGGGGTTACAATGAGCAGTTCTTC.

The rearrangement links TRBV21-1 to TRBJ1-5; TRBD1 is taken as the D call from the table, unchecked against the DNA. TRBV21-1 represents a pseudogene. This CDR3 region has 16 residues. CDR3 sequence (DNA): TGTGCCAGCAGCATCATCAGGGAGTGGAGCAATCAGCCCCAGCATTTT. This sequence encodes CASSIIREWSNQPQHF.

This chain connects TRBV4-1 to TRBJ2-5, with 7 bases identical to TRBD2. The CDR3 is 14 residues long. CDR1 is MGHRA and CDR2 is YSYEKL in the germline V gene. Germline trimming cut 6 bases from V and 1 base from J; bases unmatched to any gene: 5. The CDR3 region is CASSAGVLQETQYF. The CDR3 region has the DNA TGCGCCAGCAGTGCGGGGGTCCTCCAAGAGACCCAGTACTTC.

This clonotype came up a few times. The V gene is TRBV4-1, the J gene TRBJ1-2, with 8 bases that match TRBD1. Germline V gene lookup returns CDR1 MGHRA and CDR2 YSYEKL. CDR3 length: 15 residues. V shed 1 base and J 4 bases; nucleotides not matched to a gene: 5. CDR3 bases: TGCGCCAGCAGCCAAGTGACAGGGGCTGGCTATGGCTACACCTTC. This codes for CASSQVTGAGYGYTF.

The chain carries TRBV20-1 and TRBJ2-7; the match to TRBD1 covers 11 bases. Unmatched junction bases numbered 7, after V lost 6 bases and J lost 3 bases. CDR3 size: 14 residues. The germline CDR1 and CDR2 sequences are DFQATT and SNEGSKA (reference sequence). For the CDR3, the DNA is TGCAGTGCACGCCGGACAGGGGGCTTCTACGAGCAGTACTTC. Translated: CSARRTGGFYEQYF.

The rearrangement links TRBV6-4 to TRBJ2-2; 10 positions agree with TRBD1. V lost 10 bases, J lost 5 bases, and 7 bases stayed unmatched. The germline CDR1 and CDR2 sequences are MRHNA and SNTAGT. The CDR3 covers 14 residues. The CDR3 sequence: CATRQGAETGELFF. The CDR3 DNA reads as TGTGCCACCCGACAGGGGGCAGAGACCGGGGAGCTGTTTTTT.

The chain combines TRBV7-2 with TRBJ2-3; 11 bases line up with TRBD2. The junction had 9 bases not matched to a gene; V was cut back by 11 bases and J by 5 bases. Germline V gives CDR1 SGHTA, CDR2 FQGNSA. The CDR3 contains 14 residues. The CDR3 loop reads CALGLAGGLDTQYF. CDR3 nucleotide sequence: TGTGCCCTAGGGCTAGCGGGAGGTCTAGATACGCAGTATTTT.

The rearrangement joins TRBV20-1 to TRBJ2-1; D might be TRBD1 (5 bases). The J call may not be correct, given that the DNA end is closer to TRBJ2-7. The CDR3 is made up of 15 amino acids. CDR1 and CDR2 (germline): DFQATT, SNEGSKA (reference sequence). The CDR3 sequence is CSARGPRVSYNEQYF. CDR3 bases: TGCAGTGCTAGGGGTCCCAGGGTCTCCTACAATGAGCAGTACTTC.

This clonotype showed up just a few times. This sequence joins TRBV21-1 and TRBJ1-2; the table's D call of TRBD1 was not tested on the DNA. TRBV21-1 is a pseudogene locus. The CDR3 is 16 amino acids. The CDR3 DNA sequence: TGTGCCAGCCCCCCCCTCGGGACCCTAACGATCTATGGCTACACCTTC. This translates into CASPPLGTLTIYGYTF.

The rearrangement uses TRBV4-3 and TRBJ1-1; D might be TRBD1 (5 bases). The CDR3 has 18 residues. Germline CDR1 LGHNA, CDR2 YSLEER. V lost 0 bases and J 0 bases, leaving 17 bases between the germline ends. CDR3 sequence: CASSQDLGGLSMNTEAFF. The DNA of the CDR3 is TGCGCCAGCAGCCAAGATCTCGGGGGTCTCTCCATGAACACTGAAGCTTTCTTT.

This clonotype was recorded a few times. The chain links TRBV5-1 to TRBJ2-7, with 10 bases aligning to TRBD2. V gave up 4 bases and J gave up 7 bases; unmatched junction bases: 11. Germline lookup yields CDR1 SGHRS and CDR2 YFSETQ. This CDR3 contains 15 residues. The CDR3 DNA sequence: TGCGCCAGCAGCATTCTAGCGGGGGATTACAATGAGCAGTACTTC. It specifies CASSILAGDYNEQYF.

The chain links TRBV15 to TRBJ2-4; 10 nucleotides agree with TRBD1. The DNA end favors TRBJ2-7, so the J call may be wrong. The CDR3 runs 13 residues. Germline lookup yields CDR1 LNHNV and CDR2 YYDKDF (reference sequence). CDR3 loop: CATRETGGDEQYF. DNA for the CDR3: TGTGCCACCAGAGAGACAGGGGGCGACGAGCAGTACTTC.

This clonotype turned up a few times. V gene TRBV4-3 combines with J gene TRBJ2-7, with 7 nucleotides matching TRBD1. The V gene end was trimmed by 2 bases and the J gene end by 6 bases; junction bases not matched to a gene: 4. CDR1 and CDR2 from the germline V gene are LGHNA and YSLEER. This CDR3 is built from 13 residues. This CDR3 is CASSQYRGLEQYF. CDR3 DNA sequence: TGCGCCAGCAGCCAATACAGGGGTCTCGAGCAGTACTTC.

This chain joins TRBV27 and TRBJ2-4; the D is unclear. There are 15 residues in the CDR3. V gave up 3 bases and J gave up 6 bases, with 15 bases separating them. Germline V gives CDR1 MNHEY, CDR2 SMNVEV (reference sequence). CDR3 sequence: CASSFGPALRNIQYF. DNA for the CDR3: TGTGCCAGCAGTTTTGGGCCCGCTTTACGAAACATTCAGTACTTC.

This clonotype was observed a handful of times. The V call is TRBV4-3, the J call TRBJ2-7; D ambiguous. V shed 0 bases and J shed 0 bases, with 9 bases lying between them. Germline V gene sequence: CDR1 LGHNA, CDR2 YSLEER. This CDR3 spans 15 amino acids. The CDR3 nucleotides are TGCGCCAGCAGCCAAGATGGGGTGGGCTCCTACGAGCAGTACTTC. Its protein is CASSQDGVGSYEQYF.

About this clonotype itself: The junction and the germline gene differ at one end; a read error may be behind it. J is TRBJ1-2 and V is TRBV27; tentatively, D is TRBD1 (6 bases). Per the germline V gene, CDR1 is MNHEY and CDR2 is SMNVEV (reference sequence). This CDR3 has 14 residues. The CDR3 nucleotides are TGTCCCAGCACGCCCCGAGGCAGGGGCTATGGCTACACCTTC. Its protein is CPSTPRGRGYGYTF.

J is TRBJ2-1 and V is TRBV11-2, with 13 bases matching TRBD2. Germline-derived CDR1 and CDR2 are SGHAT and FQNNGV. V lost 5 bases to trimming and J lost 3 bases; unmatched junction nucleotides: 7. The CDR3 is 17 residues long. CDR3 DNA sequence: TGTGCCAGCAGCCAAACTAGCGGGGGGGTCCGCTACAATGAGCAGTTCTTC. Translating gives CASSQTSGGVRYNEQFF.

The chain employs TRBV15 and TRBJ2-3, with 8 bases that match TRBD2. The V and J ends lost 0 bases and 0 bases, in that order; junction bases with no gene match: 5. CDR1 is LNHNV, CDR2 YYDKDF, per germline (reference sequence). This CDR3 is built from 17 residues. CDR3 sequence: CATSREWTSISTDTQYF. The CDR3 DNA follows: TGTGCCACCAGCAGAGAGTGGACTAGCATAAGCACAGATACGCAGTATTTT.

A word on this clonotype: Given a much more abundant clone one base away, this may be a read error. The V call is TRBV27, the J call TRBJ2-7; the D gene is possibly TRBD2 (6 bases). Trimming removed 5 bases from V and 2 bases from J, with 10 bases in between. The CDR3 is 13 amino acids. The germline V gene encodes CDR1 MNHEY and CDR2 SMNVEV (reference sequence). Here the CDR3 DNA reads TGTGCCAGCAGTGGGAGGTTTCCCTACGAGCAGTACTTC. Amino acids: CASSGRFPYEQYF.

The chain has TRBV5-1 and TRBJ1-1; D not resolved. Trimming shortened V by 0 bases and J by 8 bases, and 14 bases separated the two germline ends. The CDR3 covers 14 residues. Germline CDR1 and CDR2: SGHRS and YFSETQ. The CDR3 region is CASSLVGSDLEAFF. As DNA, the CDR3 is TGCGCCAGCAGCTTGGTCGGGTCTGATTTAGAAGCTTTCTTT.

The sample holds a few counts of this clonotype. The chain uses TRBV6-6 and TRBJ1-1; no definite D call. Trimming removed 7 bases at V and 8 bases at J, with 11 bases between. CDR1 and CDR2 from the germline V gene are MNHNY and SVGAGI (reference sequence). CDR3 length: 11 amino acids. CDR3 sequence reads: CASTGLSEAFF. The CDR3 coding sequence is TGTGCCAGCACCGGCCTCTCAGAAGCTTTCTTT.

This clonotype appeared a few times. This chain uses TRBV4-3 with TRBJ1-5; D gene uncertain. Germline loops: CDR1 LGHNA, CDR2 YSLEER. Trimming removed 4 bases from V and 1 base from J, with 8 bases in between. The CDR3 is 14 residues long. CDR3 coding DNA: TGCGCCAGCAGCCGTATTCGAAGCAATCAGCCCCAGCATTTT. Translation gives CASSRIRSNQPQHF.

This clonotype was detected a few times. This sequence joins TRBV13 and TRBJ2-7; D may be TRBD1 or TRBD2 (5 bases each). The CDR3 sequence is 16 residues long. The V end was cut by 4 bases, the J end by 7 bases, with 23 bases between. Germline V lookup: CDR1 PRHDT, CDR2 FYEKMQ (reference sequence). This CDR3 reads CASSSSEQGPINEQYF. The CDR3, as DNA: TGTGCCAGCAGCTCCTCAGAGCAGGGACCCATCAATGAGCAGTACTTC.